This T cell receptor beta chain was observed in a study of blood T cell repertoires in COVID-19. V was pared by 7 bases and J by 6 bases, with 12 bases between. CDR3 length: 12 amino acids. Generated by immunoSEQ multiplex PCR, the TCRdb table keeps only in-frame clones and is missing some. The sample has 250,000 to 350,000 clones; roughly nine tenths are singletons. The receptor's source is a woman aged 30 to 39 who had recovered from COVID-19. J is TRBJ1-1 and V is TRBV12-3 or TRBV12-4, with a possible D match to TRBD1 (5 bases). Sequenced material: PBMCs or T cells enriched from blood (not recorded which). The CDR3 is CASTGGGSEAFF. The CDR3 coding sequence is TGTGCCAGCACCGGGGGGGGGTCTGAAGCTTTCTTT.